The 29 T cell receptor beta chains listed next were all sequenced from one sample in a study of control samples from healthy donors and cancer patients. Profiling relied on immunoSEQ multiplex PCR, and the TCRdb table lists in-frame clones only, not all of them. The sample includes over 120,000 clones, more than 85% of them seen just once. Source material: blood. These receptors originate from a man aged 25-45 years in good health.

As regards this clone: At the DNA level, this CDR3 is encoded by other sequences in the same sample as well. The chain links TRBV9 to TRBJ1-1; TRBD1 agrees at 7 bases. This CDR3 comprises 15 residues. V shed 0 bases, J shed 1 base, and the junction held 3 bases outside the gene matches. Germline assignment: CDR1 SGDLS and CDR2 YYNGEE. This chain's CDR3 is CASSVAPGGNTEAFF. CDR3 coding DNA: TGTGCCAGCAGCGTAGCTCCAGGGGGGAACACTGAAGCTTTCTTT. Full variable domain (remainder filled in from reference TRBV9 and TRBJ1-1): DSGVTQTPKHLITATGQRVTLRCSPRSGDLSVYWYQQSLDQGLQFLIQYYNGEERAKGNILERFSAQQFPDLHSELNLSSLELGDSALYFCASSVAPGGNTEAFFGQGTRLTVV.

A single count supports this clone. This CDR3 is also generated by other DNA sequences in the sample. The rearrangement joins TRBV5-1 to TRBJ1-1; D ambiguous. This CDR3 has 13 residues. Trimming stripped 0 bases from V and 5 bases from J, with 8 bases between. The V gene's germline CDR1 is SGHRS and CDR2 YFSETQ. The CDR3 is CASSLEGSTEAFF. As DNA, the CDR3 is TGCGCCAGCAGCTTGGAGGGATCTACTGAAGCTTTCTTT.

This clone is a singleton in its sample. V is TRBV28 and J is TRBJ1-2; TRBD1 aligns across 8 bases. V shed 6 bases and J 4 bases; nucleotides not matched to a gene: 4. The CDR3 spans 13 residues. Germline assignment: CDR1 MDHEN and CDR2 SYDVKM. The CDR3 region is CASRDREGYGYTF. As DNA, the CDR3 is TGTGCCAGCAGGGACAGGGAAGGCTATGGCTACACCTTC.

The V and J genes are TRBV5-1 and TRBJ2-5, with D unclear. Trimming left V 0 bases short and J 4 bases short, with 16 bases between. Germline values: CDR1 SGHRS, CDR2 YFSETQ. The CDR3 is made up of 16 amino acids. CDR3: CASSLGGLNYGETQYF. CDR3 DNA: TGCGCCAGCAGCTTGGGGGGATTAAACTACGGAGAGACCCAGTACTTC. Supplemented by reference TRBV5-1 and TRBJ2-5, the full variable domain reads KAGVTQTPRYLIKTRGQQVTLSCSPISGHRSVSWYQQTPGQGLQFLFEYFSETQRNKGNFPGRFSGRQFSNSRSEMNVSTLELGDSALYLCASSLGGLNYGETQYFGPGTRLLVL.

The V call is TRBV9, the J call TRBJ2-5; the match to TRBD1 covers 10 bases. The J call may be wrong; the DNA end is better matched by TRBJ2-7. CDR3 size: 15 residues. Germline loops: CDR1 SGDLS, CDR2 YYNGEE. The CDR3 bases are TGTGCCAGCAGCGTAAGCGGACAGGGGGGCCACGAGCAGTACTTC. This sequence encodes CASSVSGQGGHEQYF.

This sequence joins TRBV7-9 and TRBJ2-7, with D possibly matching TRBD1 (5 bases). V was cut by 7 bases and J by 4 bases, with 17 bases left in between. CDR1 and CDR2 (germline): SEHNR, FQNEAQ (reference sequence). CDR3 size: 14 residues. The CDR3 DNA sequence: TGTGCCAGCAAATCCCGAGACAGAGATTACGAGCAGTACTTC. This sequence encodes CASKSRDRDYEQYF.

This clone has just one count. The chain is built from TRBV27 and TRBJ2-7, with 8 bases lining up with TRBD1. Germline V lookup: CDR1 MNHEY, CDR2 SMNVEV (reference sequence). Germline trimming cut 3 bases from V and 6 bases from J; bases unmatched to any gene: 7. This CDR3 contains 14 residues. The CDR3 nucleotides read TGTGCCAGCAGTTTTAGGCAGGGGGCTAGCGAGCAGTACTTC. The encoded protein is CASSFRQGASEQYF.

This chain links TRBV28 with TRBJ2-6; no firm D call. The germline V and J ends were trimmed by 2 bases and 0 bases, with 8 bases remaining between them. This CDR3 has 16 amino acids. From germline, CDR1 is MDHEN and CDR2 SYDVKM. DNA of the CDR3: TGTGCCAGCAGTTTAGGGCGTAACTCTGGGGCCAACGTCCTGACTTTC. Translating it yields CASSLGRNSGANVLTF.

This clone was detected only once. This chain links TRBV6-6 with TRBJ2-1; 10 nucleotides match TRBD1. Germline CDR1 is MNHNY and CDR2 is SVGAGI (reference sequence). V lost 8 bases and J lost 5; bases outside the gene matches: 12. This CDR3 contains 16 residues. CDR3 loop: CASSKTPGQGNNEQFF. CDR3 bases: TGTGCCAGCTCTAAAACTCCGGGACAGGGGAACAATGAGCAGTTCTTC.

The chain is built from TRBV5-1 and TRBJ2-3, with TRBD2 identical over 13 bases. There are 17 residues in the CDR3. J gave up 4 bases and V 0 bases, and 5 bases lay outside the gene matches. CDR1 SGHRS and CDR2 YFSETQ come from the germline V gene. CDR3 DNA: TGCGCCAGCAGCTTGGTGGGGACTAGCGGGACCGCAGATACGCAGTATTTT. It yields the protein CASSLVGTSGTADTQYF.

This chain connects TRBV2 to TRBJ1-5; D might be TRBD1 (6 bases). Trimming took 8 bases from V and 2 from J, leaving 16 bases between them. The CDR3 runs 15 residues. The germline V gene has CDR1 SNHLY and CDR2 FYNNEI. This CDR3 is CASSEQGLGNQPQHF. CDR3 in DNA: TGTGCCAGCTCAGAACAGGGATTAGGCAATCAGCCCCAGCATTTT.

The rearrangement uses TRBV2 and TRBJ2-7; TRBD1 aligns across 7 bases. The V segment lost 2 bases and the J segment 4 bases; nucleotides outside the gene matches: 8. This CDR3 region has 15 residues. Germline CDR1 is SNHLY and CDR2 is FYNNEI. The CDR3 sequence: CASSEISGRGYEQYF. DNA of the CDR3: TGTGCCAGCAGTGAAATCTCGGGCAGGGGGTACGAGCAGTACTTC.

This clone has a single count. The chain employs TRBV12-3 or TRBV12-4 and TRBJ1-2, with TRBD1 identical over 7 bases. This CDR3 has 13 residues. The junction had 6 bases not matched to a gene; V was cut back by 7 bases and J by 4 bases. CDR3: CASTGGFRYGYTF. CDR3 DNA sequence: TGTGCCAGCACAGGGGGGTTTCGCTATGGCTACACCTTC.

The rearrangement uses TRBV3-1 (or the pseudogene TRBV3-2) and TRBJ1-4, with a tentative D call TRBD1 (5 bases). The CDR3 runs to 15 residues. The germline V gene has CDR1 LGHDT and CDR2 YNNKEL (reference sequence). V gave up 4 bases and J gave up 5 bases, with 14 bases separating them. CDR3 nucleotides: TGTGCCAGCAGCCCCTGGGGGGTCGTAAATGAAAAACTGTTTTTT. Protein product: CASSPWGVVNEKLFF.

The rearrangement uses TRBV12-3 or TRBV12-4 and TRBJ1-2; the D gene is possibly TRBD1 (6 bases). This CDR3 has 13 residues. V lost 6 bases, J lost 8 bases, and 16 bases lay in between. CDR3: CASSPGQGRGYTF. The CDR3 DNA follows: TGTGCCAGCAGCCCGGGGCAGGGGAGAGGCTACACCTTC.

This clone was seen once. The gene calls are TRBV5-5 and TRBJ2-4; TRBD2 matches 9 bases. Germline V gene data show CDR1 as SGHKS and CDR2 as YYEKEE (reference sequence). Trimming took 5 bases from V and 4 from J; bases not matched to a gene: 7. The length of the CDR3 is 15 residues. CDR3 region: CASSLPTSGKNIQYF. The CDR3 DNA follows: TGTGCCAGCAGTCTCCCGACTAGCGGTAAAAACATTCAGTACTTC.

The gene calls are TRBV30 and TRBJ2-3; D remains ambiguous. The CDR3 totals 13 residues. Deletions cut 4 bases from V and 0 bases from J, with 8 bases between. Germline V gene sequence: CDR1 GTSNPN, CDR2 SVGIG (reference sequence). The CDR3 loop is CAWKTVSTDTQYF. The DNA of the CDR3 is TGTGCCTGGAAGACTGTTAGCACAGATACGCAGTATTTT.

This chain connects TRBV6-5 to TRBJ2-1; 9 bases map to TRBD1. CDR3 size: 15 residues. V shed 6 bases and J 4 bases; nucleotides not matched to a gene: 7. Germline CDR1 MNHEY, CDR2 SVGAGI. The CDR3: CASSTGTGTYNEQFF. The CDR3 DNA sequence: TGTGCCAGCAGCACCGGGACAGGGACATACAATGAGCAGTTCTTC.

A remark on this clone: Germline and junction disagree at one end, which may indicate a read error. This sequence joins TRBV5-4 and TRBJ2-3; no reliable D call. Per germline, CDR1 SGHNT and CDR2 YYREEE (reference sequence). This CDR3 spans 11 amino acids. DNA of the CDR3: TGTGCCAGCAGCTTGTCCGCTGAACAGAGCTTT. Translation gives CASSLSAEQSF. Combining the CDR3 with reference TRBV5-4 and TRBJ2-3 gives the whole variable domain ETGVTQSPTHLIKTRGQQVTLRCSSQSGHNTVSWYQQALGQGPQFIFQYYREEENGRGNFPPRFSGLQFPNYSSELNVNALELDDSALYLCASSLSAEQSFGPGTRLTVL.

V usage is TRBV14 and J usage is TRBJ1-5; no clear D gene. V was clipped by 0 bases and J by 4 bases, with 1 base between them. The CDR3 has 12 residues. Germline V gene data show CDR1 as SGHDN and CDR2 as FVKESK. In nucleotides, the CDR3 is TGTGCCAGCAGCCAAGAGAATCAGCCCCAGCATTTT. As protein: CASSQENQPQHF.

The rearrangement joins TRBV25-1 to TRBJ2-3; D is perhaps TRBD1 (6 bases). V dropped 3 bases and J dropped 8 bases, with 24 bases sitting between them. Germline CDR1 reads MGHDK; CDR2 reads SYGVNS. The CDR3 runs 17 residues. Here the CDR3 DNA reads TGTGCCAGCAGTGATGGTTCCCAGGGGCTTCCCGTCGGTACGCAGTATTTT. This codes for CASSDGSQGLPVGTQYF.

This clone was seen just once. The V gene is TRBV10-3, the J gene TRBJ1-1, with 8 positions matching TRBD1. J lost 0 bases, V lost 11 bases, and 8 bases had no gene match. The CDR3 spans 14 residues. The V gene's germline CDR1 is ENHRY and CDR2 SYGVKD. DNA for the CDR3: TGTGCCGCCACAGGGGGAGTCATGAACACTGAAGCTTTCTTT. Translated, it gives CAATGGVMNTEAFF.

DNA for the CDR3: TGTGCCAGCAGCCCCGAGGGGGATCACACTGAAGCTTTCTTT. It yields the protein CASSPEGDHTEAFF. The chain carries TRBV5-4 and TRBJ1-1; D is possibly TRBD1 (6 bases). Trimming took 4 bases from V and 3 from J, leaving 13 bases between them. CDR1 is SGHNT and CDR2 is YYREEE in the germline V gene (reference sequence). The CDR3 is made up of 14 amino acids. The full variable domain, rest sourced from reference TRBV5-4 and TRBJ1-1, is ETGVTQSPTHLIKTRGQQVTLRCSSQSGHNTVSWYQQALGQGPQFIFQYYREEENGRGNFPPRFSGLQFPNYSSELNVNALELDDSALYLCASSPEGDHTEAFFGQGTRLTVV.

The rearrangement joins TRBV11-2 to TRBJ2-7; D gene ambiguous. V lost 2 bases and J 10 bases, leaving 18 bases between the germline ends. CDR1 is SGHAT, CDR2 FQNNGV, per germline. The CDR3 length is 14 residues. In nucleotides, the CDR3 is TGTGCCAGCAGCTTACCCCCGGGCCCTGTCAGACAGTACTTC. It translates to CASSLPPGPVRQYF.

V gene TRBV27 combines with J gene TRBJ2-1; D may be TRBD2 (5 bases). The CDR3 runs to 11 residues. Germline V gives CDR1 MNHEY, CDR2 SMNVEV (reference sequence). V was clipped by 3 bases and J by 8 bases, with 5 bases between them. The DNA of the CDR3 is TGTGCCAGCAGTTTCGGGGATGAGCAGTTCTTC. This sequence encodes CASSFGDEQFF.

The CDR3 region is CASSLDRNSPLHF. The CDR3 DNA reads TGTGCCAGCAGCTTAGACCGGAATTCACCCCTCCACTTT. The chain uses TRBV7-9 and TRBJ1-6, with unresolved D. With 1 base removed from V and 7 bases from J, the gap between germline ends came to 5 bases. Germline lookup yields CDR1 SEHNR and CDR2 FQNEAQ (reference sequence). The CDR3 consists of 13 residues.

The chain recombines TRBV6-5 with TRBJ1-4; 7 bases line up with TRBD1. The germline CDR1 and CDR2 sequences are MNHEY and SVGAGI. The CDR3 length is 15 residues. V lost 0 bases, J lost 7 bases, and 5 bases stayed unmatched. As DNA, the CDR3 is TGTGCCAGCAGTTACTCAGGAGGGGGCCCTGAAAAACTGTTTTTT. As protein: CASSYSGGGPEKLFF.

The V call is TRBV18, the J call TRBJ1-4; 9 positions agree with TRBD1. With 6 bases clipped from V and 3 bases from J, the junction kept 8 bases outside the gene matches. The CDR3 consists of 16 residues. Germline V gene sequence: CDR1 KGHSH, CDR2 LQKENI. The CDR3 sequence: CASSPKQGAPNEKLFF. The CDR3 DNA reads TGTGCCAGCTCCCCAAAACAGGGGGCCCCTAATGAAAAACTGTTTTTT.

The chain couples TRBV5-1 to TRBJ1-2; tentative D call: TRBD1 (5 bases). Germline loops: CDR1 SGHRS, CDR2 YFSETQ. Between the trimmed V and J ends, which lost 0 bases and 4 bases, there was a span of 16 bases. The CDR3 spans 16 residues. This chain's CDR3 is CASSLARTAGTYGYTF. As DNA, the CDR3 is TGCGCCAGCAGCTTGGCCAGAACAGCGGGGACCTATGGCTACACCTTC.